This is a list of T cell receptor beta chains from one sample in a study of control samples from healthy donors and cancer patients. The protocol was immunoSEQ multiplex PCR, while the TCRdb copy is restricted to in-frame clones and leaves out a portion. The sample consists of 130,000 or so clones, under 90% of them appearing once. Sequenced material: PBMCs. The receptor source for this set is a middle-aged man with head and neck cancer. Each CDR3 is given with its conserved first and last residue. Fields, in order: J gene, V gene, clone size, D gene, CDR3 protein, CDR3 DNA. The D gene is left open where the match is weak. Part of the rows lack a size; the others show once, few, many or a class for expanded clones.

>TRBJ1-1|TRBV12-3/TRBV12-4|.|.
CASSSRVGTEAFF
TGTGCCAGCAGTTCCAGGGTAGGCACTGAAGCTTTCTTT
>TRBJ2-7|TRBV28|.|.
CASNQWRSSYEQYF
TGTGCCAGCAACCAATGGCGGAGCTCCTACGAGCAGTACTTC
>TRBJ1-5|TRBV19|.|.
CASSLPAGGYSNQPQHF
TGTGCCAGTAGTCTCCCCGCGGGGGGCTATAGCAATCAGCCCCAGCATTTT
>TRBJ1-2|TRBV29-1|few|TRBD1
CSVAQGGDYTF
TGCAGCGTCGCACAGGGGGGCGACTACACCTTC
>TRBJ2-1|TRBV7-9|once|.
CASSLYEDLQFF
TGTGCCAGCAGCTTATATGAGGATCTACAGTTCTTC
>TRBJ1-2|TRBV28|.|.
CASSLWAGNGYTF
TGTGCCAGCAGTTTATGGGCAGGGAATGGCTACACCTTC
>TRBJ2-1|TRBV27|.|.
CASSPTGTFNEQFF
TGTGCCAGCAGTCCCACCGGGACTTTCAATGAGCAGTTCTTC
>TRBJ1-2|TRBV19|.|TRBD1
CASSIQRDSVYGYTF
TGTGCCAGTAGTATTCAAAGGGACAGCGTTTATGGCTACACCTTC
>TRBJ2-1|TRBV3-1/TRBV3-2|.|.
CASSHYTGGRPYNEQFF
TGTGCCAGCAGCCACTACACCGGGGGGCGGCCCTACAATGAGCAGTTCTTC
>TRBJ1-5|TRBV6-5|.|.
CASSPGPYQPQHF
TGTGCCAGCAGTCCGGGACCGTATCAGCCCCAGCATTTT
>TRBJ2-2|TRBV4-2|.|.
CASSQNTGELFF
TGTGCCAGCAGCCAAAACACCGGGGAGCTGTTTTTT
>TRBJ1-6|TRBV19|.|.
CASSHQGPTSPLHF
TGTGCCAGTAGTCACCAGGGGCCCACTTCACCCCTCCACTTT
>TRBJ1-5|TRBV6-2/TRBV6-3|.|TRBD1
CASSYEGQPSNQPQHF
TGTGCCAGCAGTTACGAGGGACAGCCGAGCAATCAGCCCCAGCATTTT
>TRBJ1-5|TRBV7-8|.|TRBD1
CASSLDRGQGRQPQHF
TGTGCCAGCAGCTTAGACCGGGGACAGGGGAGGCAGCCCCAGCATTTT
>TRBJ1-1|TRBV6-5|.|.
CASTQGSGPNTEAFF
TGTGCCAGCACCCAGGGTTCGGGCCCTAACACTGAAGCTTTCTTT
>TRBJ2-1|TRBV4-1|.|.
CASSQVSGDSYNEQFF
TGCGCCAGCAGCCAAGTATCGGGCGACTCCTACAATGAGCAGTTCTTC
>TRBJ2-7|TRBV5-8|.|.
CASSLDYSYEQYF
TGTGCCAGCAGCCTGGACTACTCCTACGAGCAGTACTTC
>TRBJ2-7|TRBV10-3|few|TRBD1
CAISDNSDRGHEQYF
TGTGCCATCAGTGATAATTCTGACAGGGGCCACGAGCAGTACTTC
>TRBJ2-5|TRBV19|.|.
CASSPGPLGKTQYF
TGTGCCAGTAGCCCGGGCCCTCTGGGAAAGACCCAGTACTTC
>TRBJ2-7|TRBV5-1|.|TRBD2
CASSTIPGLEGEQYF
TGCGCCAGCAGCACCATTCCGGGACTAGAGGGCGAGCAGTACTTC
>TRBJ2-7|TRBV29-1|.|.
CSVDEDNEQYF
TGCAGCGTGGATGAGGACAACGAGCAGTACTTC
>TRBJ1-2|TRBV6-5|.|.
CASGASRAIFYGYTF
TGTGCCAGCGGGGCTAGTCGGGCTATATTCTATGGCTACACCTTC
>TRBJ2-7|TRBV7-9|.|TRBD1
CASSRPTGRSEQYF
TGTGCCAGCAGTCGTCCGACAGGGCGTAGCGAGCAGTACTTC
>TRBJ1-5|TRBV19|.|TRBD1
CASQDRVDSNQPQHF
TGTGCCAGTCAGGACAGGGTAGATAGCAATCAGCCCCAGCATTTT
>TRBJ1-1|TRBV6-5|.|TRBD1
CASRKLDREGEAFF
TGTGCCAGCAGAAAACTGGACAGGGAGGGTGAAGCTTTCTTT
>TRBJ2-2|TRBV19|.|TRBD2
CASGTSGSSAGELFF
TGTGCCAGCGGGACTAGCGGGAGTTCGGCCGGGGAGCTGTTTTTT
>TRBJ2-5|TRBV30|.|.
CAWSVRAGETQYF
TGTGCCTGGAGTGTGCGCGCGGGGGAGACCCAGTACTTC
>TRBJ1-1|TRBV7-2|.|TRBD1
CASSSRQGAGTEAFF
TGTGCCAGCAGCTCACGACAGGGGGCTGGCACTGAAGCTTTCTTT
>TRBJ1-5|TRBV5-6|once|.
CASSYSRNSNQPQHF
TGTGCCAGCAGCTACAGCAGAAATAGCAATCAGCCCCAGCATTTT
>TRBJ1-1|TRBV18|.|.
CASSPRLQGADTEAFF
TGTGCCAGCTCCCCCAGGTTACAGGGCGCGGACACTGAAGCTTTCTTT
>TRBJ2-1|TRBV19|.|.
CASSIGGRGFYNEQFF
TGTGCCAGTAGTATTGGAGGGAGAGGATTCTACAATGAGCAGTTCTTC
>TRBJ2-5|TRBV28|.|.
CASTSWETQYF
TGTGCCAGCACCTCATGGGAGACCCAGTACTTC
>TRBJ1-1|TRBV6-1|few|.
CASSEGTPEAFF
TGTGCCAGCAGTGAAGGTACACCTGAAGCTTTCTTT
>TRBJ1-3|TRBV10-1|.|.
CASLIGDSGNTIYF
TGCGCCAGCCTAATAGGGGACTCTGGAAACACCATATATTTT
>TRBJ1-5|TRBV27|once|.
CASSPFAGHVSNQPQHF
TGTGCCAGCAGTCCCTTTGCGGGACACGTTAGCAATCAGCCCCAGCATTTT
>TRBJ1-1|TRBV5-1|.|.
CASSAVGFTEAFF
TGCGCCAGCAGCGCGGTGGGGTTTACTGAAGCTTTCTTT
>TRBJ2-5|TRBV7-9|.|.
CASSKWPNPETQYF
TGTGCCAGCAGCAAGTGGCCAAACCCGGAGACCCAGTACTTC
>TRBJ2-3|TRBV18|.|.
CASSVTDTQYF
TGTGCCAGCTCTGTCACAGATACGCAGTATTTT
>TRBJ2-7|TRBV10-1|.|TRBD1
CASSYRGSYEQYF
TGCGCCAGCAGCTACAGGGGATCCTACGAGCAGTACTTC
>TRBJ1-3|TRBV6-5|.|.
CASRDPTPDTIYF
TGTGCCAGCCGCGACCCTACCCCGGACACCATATATTTT
>TRBJ2-1|TRBV27|.|TRBD1
CASTSLRGQGSNEQFF
TGTGCCAGCACTTCTCTTAGGGGACAGGGGAGCAATGAGCAGTTCTTC
>TRBJ2-1|TRBV2|.|.
CASDSYNEQFF
TGTGCCAGCGACTCCTACAATGAGCAGTTCTTC
>TRBJ1-5|TRBV29-1|.|TRBD1
CSVGEGTGQPQHF
TGCAGCGTTGGGGAGGGGACAGGCCAGCCCCAGCATTTT
>TRBJ2-7|TRBV4-1|.|.
CASSPWLREPYEQYF
TGCGCCAGCAGCCCTTGGTTAAGGGAGCCCTACGAGCAGTACTTC
>TRBJ2-3|TRBV12-3/TRBV12-4|.|.
CASSFTMATDQYF
TGTGCCAGCAGTTTTACAATGGCTACCGATCAGTATTTT
>TRBJ2-2|TRBV5-1|.|TRBD2
CASSSALAGANTGELFF
TGCGCCAGCAGCTCAGCGCTAGCGGGAGCGAACACCGGGGAGCTGTTTTTT
>TRBJ1-4|TRBV4-2|.|.
CASSQGGTGGGGTEKLFF
TGTGCCAGCAGCCAAGGGGGTACGGGCGGGGGTGGAACTGAAAAACTGTTTTTT
>TRBJ2-7|TRBV6-5|.|.
CASSYTTGIYEQYF
TGTGCCAGCAGTTACACCACAGGAATCTACGAGCAGTACTTC
>TRBJ2-3|TRBV11-2|.|TRBD1
CASSLGTGLSSTDTQYF
TGTGCCAGCAGCTTAGGGACAGGTTTGTCTAGCACAGATACGCAGTATTTT
>TRBJ2-7|TRBV27|.|TRBD1
CASGDSRTYEQYF
TGTGCCAGCGGGGACAGCCGGACCTACGAGCAGTACTTC
>TRBJ2-1|TRBV5-4|.|.
CASSFTSQSENEQFF
TGTGCCAGCAGCTTCACTAGCCAAAGCGAAAATGAGCAGTTCTTC
>TRBJ2-5|TRBV24-1|.|.
CATSDPNQETQYF
TGTGCCACCAGTGATCCGAACCAAGAGACCCAGTACTTC
>TRBJ2-3|TRBV6-2/TRBV6-3|.|.
CASSYGSTDSTDTQYF
TGTGCCAGCAGTTACGGTTCCACAGATAGCACAGATACGCAGTATTTT